This T cell receptor (beta chain) derives from a study of blood T cell repertoires in COVID-19. Assay used: immunoSEQ multiplex PCR; TCRdb lists only in-frame clones, some missing. In the table there are 150,000 to 200,000 clones, 86% of which are singletons. This clone was seen a few times. V dropped 0 bases and J dropped 8 bases, with 13 bases sitting between them. Germline CDR1 MNHEY, CDR2 SVGAGI. The CDR3 loop spans 14 amino acids. The sequenced sample consisted of peripheral blood. V is TRBV6-5 and J is TRBJ1-2, with a weak D call TRBD1 (6 bases). The source is a man between 18 and 35 years old with acute or convalescent COVID-19. CDR3 nucleotides: TGTGCCAGCAGTTACTCGGCAGGGGCGGAAGGCTACACCTTC. This gives the protein CASSYSAGAEGYTF.